The present T cell receptor beta chain was sequenced within a study of blood T cell repertoires in COVID-19. Whole-study context: In each case, the material was cDNA or gDNA derived from T cells, B-cell-depleted T cells, or PBMCs.

V dropped 3 bases and J dropped 6 bases, with 15 bases sitting between them. Germline lookup yields CDR1 DFQATT and CDR2 SNEGSKA (reference sequence). This CDR3 comprises 14 residues. Method: immunoSEQ multiplex PCR; TCRdb's copy keeps in-frame clones and lacks some. The sample shows tens of thousands of clones, around 88% of them seen only once. The sequence came from an elderly woman with acute or convalescent COVID-19. The V gene is TRBV20-1, the J gene TRBJ1-5; maybe TRBD1 (6 bases). The sequenced sample was peripheral blood. The CDR3 sequence is CSASEGGVGQPQHF. As DNA, the CDR3 is TGCAGTGCTAGTGAGGGGGGGGTCGGTCAGCCCCAGCATTTT.